The 7 T cell receptor beta chains below all came from one sample that was sequenced in a study of blood T cell repertoires in COVID-19. Generated by immunoSEQ multiplex PCR, the TCRdb table keeps only in-frame clones and is missing some. Among under 8,000 clones listed, 91% were seen once. What was sequenced was peripheral blood. Source of these receptors: a human donor in a cohort sampled during active COVID-19.

With respect to this clone: A read error may produce the germline difference seen at one junction end. This CDR3 is also generated by other DNA sequences in the sample. The chain has TRBV7-7 and TRBJ2-5; TRBD1 agrees at 7 bases. This CDR3 comprises 16 residues. Germline V gene data show CDR1 as SSHAT and CDR2 as FNYEAQ (reference sequence). The CDR3 nucleotides are TGTGCTAGCAGCTTAGCCAGTACAGGGGCCCAAGAGACCCAGTACTTC. This gives the protein CASSLASTGAQETQYF.

This clone occurred once. This chain joins TRBV18 and TRBJ2-7, with D perhaps TRBD1 (5 bases). The V end lost 3 bases, the J end lost 2 bases, and 29 bases lay between the germline ends. The germline CDR1 and CDR2 sequences are KGHSH and LQKENI. The CDR3 contains 20 residues. In nucleotides, the CDR3 is TGTGCCAGCTCACCGACCTTAAGCTACTCTCGACAGCCAAAAACCTACGAGCAGTACTTC. Its translation: CASSPTLSYSRQPKTYEQYF.

In this sample, this clone turned up once. The chain recombines TRBV5-1 with TRBJ2-3; 8 bases align to TRBD2. The length of the CDR3 is 19 residues. Trimming at V came to 1 base and at J to 3 bases, leaving 16 bases not matched to a gene. Germline loops: CDR1 SGHRS, CDR2 YFSETQ. The CDR3 is CASSLRVAGSRERTDTQYF. The CDR3 DNA follows: TGCGCCAGCAGCTTGAGGGTAGCGGGAAGCCGGGAGAGGACAGATACGCAGTATTTT.

The chain links TRBV9 to TRBJ2-1, with TRBD1 identical over 10 bases. V lost 1 base, J lost 5 bases, and 6 bases stayed unmatched. Per germline, CDR1 SGDLS and CDR2 YYNGEE. The CDR3 runs to 16 residues. The CDR3 spells CASSVRGQGTNNEQFF. DNA for the CDR3: TGTGCCAGCAGCGTACGGGGACAGGGGACAAACAATGAGCAGTTCTTC.

The chain is built from TRBV19 and TRBJ2-5, with D hard to call. Trimming took 3 bases from V and 5 from J, leaving 10 bases between them. Germline CDR1 reads LNHDA; CDR2 reads SQIVND (reference sequence). CDR3 length equals 13 residues. CDR3 protein: CASSIQPQETQYF. The DNA of the CDR3 is TGTGCCAGTAGTATCCAGCCACAGGAGACCCAGTACTTC. Full variable domain (rest looked up from reference TRBV19 and TRBJ2-5): DGGITQSPKYLFRKEGQNVTLSCEQNLNHDAMYWYRQDPGQGLRLIYYSQIVNDFQKGDIAEGYSVSREKKESFPLTVTSAQKNPTAFYLCASSIQPQETQYFGPGTRLLVL.

J is TRBJ2-7 and V is TRBV11-2; 9 nucleotides match TRBD1. CDR1 SGHAT and CDR2 FQNNGV come from the germline V gene. Trimming cost V 5 bases and J 3 bases; bases outside gene matches: 8. The CDR3 is 15 residues long. CDR3 sequence (DNA): TGTGCCAGCAGCCCACAACCGGGACAGGGCTACGAGCAGTACTTC. Amino acids: CASSPQPGQGYEQYF.

This clone was detected once. The rearrangement joins TRBV27 to TRBJ1-6, with a tentative D call TRBD1 (6 bases). Trimming pared 0 bases from V and 10 bases from J, leaving 16 bases between. Germline V gene lookup returns CDR1 MNHEY and CDR2 SMNVEV (reference sequence). CDR3 length equals 16 residues. DNA for the CDR3: TGTGCCAGCAGTTTATCTCGGACAGCCGTTGGATCACCCCTCCACTTT. This codes for CASSLSRTAVGSPLHF.